These 16 T cell receptor beta chains were sequenced from one sample in a study of blood T cell repertoires in COVID-19. The table came from immunoSEQ multiplex PCR; TCRdb's copy has only in-frame clones and leaves some out. Among about 70,000 clones listed, roughly three quarters were seen once. The specimen sequenced was peripheral blood. The receptors were sampled from a man aged 65-85 years with acute or convalescent COVID-19.

This clone was detected many times. The chain employs TRBV25-1 and TRBJ2-2, with D possibly TRBD1 on 6 matching bases. The CDR3 extends over 13 amino acids. Between the trimmed V and J ends, which lost 6 bases and 5 bases, there was a span of 10 bases. Germline loops: CDR1 MGHDK, CDR2 SYGVNS. CDR3 sequence reads: CASRGRGTGELFF. CDR3 sequence (DNA): TGTGCCAGCAGGGGTAGGGGGACCGGGGAGCTGTTTTTT.

The rearrangement links TRBV2 to TRBJ1-5, with TRBD1 matching 7 bases. This CDR3 is built from 16 residues. From germline, CDR1 is SNHLY and CDR2 FYNNEI. The ends lost 5 bases at V and 0 bases at J; junction bases unmatched: 7. CDR3 sequence reads: CASSNIQGHSNQPQHF. CDR3 DNA sequence: TGTGCCAGCAGTAATATACAGGGGCATAGCAATCAGCCCCAGCATTTT.

This chain joins TRBV4-2 and TRBJ2-1; D may be TRBD1 (6 bases). Trimming took 8 bases from V and 6 from J, leaving 20 bases between them. Germline V gives CDR1 LGHNA, CDR2 YNFKEQ. This CDR3 has 15 amino acids. As DNA, the CDR3 is TGTGCCAGCGGGACAAATGACCCTCGGGGCAATGAGCAGTTCTTC. Translation gives CASGTNDPRGNEQFF.

This chain uses TRBV4-1 with TRBJ2-1; 10 bases agree with TRBD2. The CDR3 runs 17 residues. Trimming took 3 bases from V and 7 from J; bases not matched to a gene: 12. Looked up from germline, CDR1 is MGHRA and CDR2 is YSYEKL. DNA of the CDR3: TGCGCCAGCAGCCAGGGTCTAGCGGGAGCGGCCGGGAATGAGCAGTTCTTC. This sequence encodes CASSQGLAGAAGNEQFF.

This rearrangement joins TRBV19 to TRBJ2-1, with D tentatively TRBD2 (5 bases). Looked up from germline, CDR1 is LNHDA and CDR2 is SQIVND (reference sequence). CDR3 length: 13 amino acids. Trimming stripped 1 base from V and 7 bases from J, with 8 bases between. This CDR3 is CASSIGLANEQFF. For the CDR3, the DNA is TGTGCCAGTAGTATAGGGCTAGCAAATGAGCAGTTCTTC.

J is TRBJ2-3 and V is TRBV28, with 7 bases that match TRBD2. The CDR3 runs 14 residues. CDR1 and CDR2 from the germline V gene are MDHEN and SYDVKM. V was pared by 11 bases and J by 1 base, with 9 bases of the junction left unmatched. The CDR3 reads CAAGRGKGTDTQYF. CDR3 nucleotides: TGTGCCGCAGGGCGGGGGAAGGGCACAGATACGCAGTATTTT. Full variable domain (missing parts from reference TRBV28 and TRBJ2-3): DVKVTQSSRYLVKRTGEKVFLECVQDMDHENMFWYRQDPGLGLRLIYFSYDVKMKEKGDIPEGYSVSREKKERFSLILESASTNQTSMYLCAAGRGKGTDTQYFGPGTRLTVL.

This rearrangement joins TRBV6-2 or TRBV6-3 to TRBJ1-1; the D gene is possibly TRBD1 (5 bases). The CDR3 consists of 14 residues. The V gene's germline CDR1 is MNHEY and CDR2 SVGEGT. V was trimmed by 5 bases and J by 5 bases, leaving 15 bases between them. The CDR3 bases are TGTGCCAGCAGTCCCCCTGGGGCTAGAACTGAAGCTTTCTTT. Translating gives CASSPPGARTEAFF.

V gene TRBV11-2 combines with J gene TRBJ2-1; 7 bases map to TRBD2. The CDR3 is 15 amino acids. Trimming took 7 bases from V and 4 from J; bases not matched to a gene: 10. CDR1 and CDR2 (germline): SGHAT, FQNNGV. The CDR3 reads CASTPSGGRYNEQFF. Written as DNA, the CDR3 is TGTGCCAGCACCCCTTCCGGGGGGAGGTACAATGAGCAGTTCTTC.

V is TRBV3-1 (or the pseudogene TRBV3-2) and J is TRBJ1-1, with unresolved D. Trimming shortened V by 4 bases and J by 5 bases, and 14 bases separated the two germline ends. CDR3 size: 14 residues. Germline CDR1 reads LGHDT; CDR2 reads YNNKEL (reference sequence). The CDR3 is CASSPHREETEAFF. In nucleotides, the CDR3 is TGTGCCAGCAGCCCCCATAGGGAGGAGACTGAAGCTTTCTTT.

V is TRBV25-1 and J is TRBJ2-3, with TRBD2 matching 7 bases. This CDR3 comprises 18 residues. Germline CDR1 reads MGHDK; CDR2 reads SYGVNS. Germline trimming cut 3 bases from V and 2 bases from J; bases unmatched to any gene: 14. CDR3 residues: CASSDGRLGPSYTDTQYF. The CDR3 region has the DNA TGTGCCAGCAGTGACGGGAGGTTAGGGCCTTCCTACACAGATACGCAGTATTTT.

This clone was seen a few times. The chain uses TRBV6-6 and TRBJ2-7; no firm D call. The CDR3 spans 13 residues. The germline V gene encodes CDR1 MNHNY and CDR2 SVGAGI (reference sequence). Trimming removed 5 bases from V and 4 bases from J, with 12 bases in between. DNA for the CDR3: TGTGCCAGCAGTACCCCTGGAGTATACGAGCAGTACTTC. Protein: CASSTPGVYEQYF.

CDR3 in DNA: TGTGCCAGCAGCGACCTAGCGCCTACCTACAATGAGCAGTTCTTC. Its protein is CASSDLAPTYNEQFF. The chain has TRBV11-1 and TRBJ2-1; tentatively, D is TRBD2 (6 bases). Per germline, CDR1 SGHAT and CDR2 FQDESV (reference sequence). The V end lost 5 bases, the J end lost 2 bases, and 13 bases lay between the germline ends. CDR3 size: 15 residues. Filled out from reference TRBV11-1 and TRBJ2-1, the complete variable domain reads EAEVAQSPRYKITEKSQAVAFWCDPISGHATLYWYRQILGQGPELLVQFQDESVVDDSQLPKDRFSAERLKGVDSTLKIQPAELGDSAMYLCASSDLAPTYNEQFFGPGTRLTVL.

This clone was detected only a few times. The chain carries TRBV7-9 and TRBJ2-7; the D gene is possibly TRBD1 (5 bases). From germline, CDR1 is SEHNR and CDR2 FQNEAQ (reference sequence). This CDR3 is built from 13 residues. The V gene lost 2 bases and the J gene lost 3 bases, with 8 bases spanning the gap. The CDR3 nucleotides are TGTGCCAGCAGCTTATACCAGGGCTACGAGCAGTACTTC. Translating it yields CASSLYQGYEQYF. Combining the CDR3 with reference TRBV7-9 and TRBJ2-7 gives the whole variable domain DTGVSQNPRHKITKRGQNVTFRCDPISEHNRLYWYRQTLGQGPEFLTYFQNEAQLEKSRLLSDRFSAERPKGSFSTLEIQRTEQGDSAMYLCASSLYQGYEQYFGPGTRLTVT.

This clone has a single count. The chain has TRBV6-6 and TRBJ2-7, with 7 bases aligning to TRBD2. With V trimmed by 4 bases and J by 2 bases, 8 bases remained unmatched. Germline V gene sequence: CDR1 MNHNY, CDR2 SVGAGI (reference sequence). The CDR3 spans 15 residues. The CDR3 DNA is TGTGCCAGCAGTTCGCCCCGACTAGCCGCCTACGAGCAGTACTTC. Translation gives CASSSPRLAAYEQYF.

This sequence joins TRBV7-8 and TRBJ2-2; D gene uncertain. V dropped 5 bases and J dropped 3 bases, with 4 bases sitting between them. The germline gives CDR1 SGHVS, CDR2 FQNEAQ. This CDR3 has 12 residues. The CDR3 reads CASSHYTGELFF. CDR3 coding DNA: TGTGCCAGCAGCCACTACACCGGGGAGCTGTTTTTT.

The chain joins TRBV9 to TRBJ1-3, with D perhaps matching TRBD1 (6 bases). Trimming stripped 2 bases from V and 8 bases from J, with 14 bases between. Germline V gene sequence: CDR1 SGDLS, CDR2 YYNGEE. This CDR3 is 14 amino acids long. The CDR3 here is CASSVGTSGDTIYF. The CDR3 region has the DNA TGTGCCAGCAGCGTGGGGACAAGTGGGGACACCATATATTTT. Full variable domain (rest looked up from reference TRBV9 and TRBJ1-3): DSGVTQTPKHLITATGQRVTLRCSPRSGDLSVYWYQQSLDQGLQFLIQYYNGEERAKGNILERFSAQQFPDLHSELNLSSLELGDSALYFCASSVGTSGDTIYFGEGSWLTVV.